This TCR beta chain was identified during a study of Graves' ophthalmopathy and Graves' hyperthyroidism. General study points: Both an approximately 69% sensitivity and a roughly 75% specificity characterized the model's predictions of ophthalmopathy progression.

This clonotype showed up many times. Its matching antigen is unknown. Moderate-to-severe activity, CAS ≥3, NOSPECS ≥4 and duration under 3 months were recorded for donors with ophthalmopathy. Clinical symptoms, serum thyroxine, TRAb, thyroid ultrasound and orbital computed tomography determined diagnosis. RNA transcripts provided the template for amplifying TCR beta CDR3 regions. Amplification began with first-round RT-PCR using HTBI primers, then second-round multiplex PCR was performed. One entry per CDR3 protein, called by TCRdb with MiXCR from the multiplex PCR reads. There are 450,000 or so distinct CDR3 sequences in the sample; around 15% occur only once, and more than 8.5% lies in the top ten. The origin of this receptor is a young woman with Graves' ophthalmopathy. Sequences were obtained from blood.

CDR3 protein: CASSFSRAAYEQYF. CDR3 DNA: TGTGCCAGCAGTTTTTCAAGGGCAGCCTACGAGCAGTACTTC. The chain links TRBV27 to TRBJ2-7; D ambiguous. The V and J ends lost 3 bases and 2 bases respectively, with 11 bases between them. Germline V lookup: CDR1 MNHEY, CDR2 SMNVEV (reference sequence). This CDR3 has 14 amino acids.